This T cell receptor beta chain was identified during a study of blood T cell repertoires in COVID-19 (dated by TCRdb to the early 2020s). Regarding the research as a whole: Samples from collaborators originated in the United States, Italy and Spain and spanned both the acute and convalescent phases of COVID-19. The material from the prospective study consisted of cDNA or gDNA derived from T cells, B-cell-depleted T cells, or PBMCs. Subjects who had been exposed to COVID-19, were actively infected with it, or had recovered from it provided the deeply sampled blood TCRbeta repertoires that made up the dataset. The repertoires were released in a freely available public database meant as a resource for research on the immune response to SARS-CoV-2. The samples were drawn from two sources: the first 160 participants of the ongoing ImmuneRACE study, and over 1,000 subjects contributed by 6 global collaborators. Nearly every sample came with metadata listing a de-identified subject ID, COVID-19 status, age in years and sex. Where HLA class I and class II types were available, the types were taken from metadata supplied by the sample provider, not from assay-based typing. General findings and caveats noted by the study authors: How much clinical and demographic metadata was included differed by source and by participant, and the metadata was provided uncurated.

The immunoSEQ Assay, a bias-controlled multiplex PCR, was used to amplify TCRbeta CDR3 regions from genomic DNA. Per the source publication's procedure: Within the assay, amplification of reference gene primers was used to estimate how many nucleated cells each sample contained. To quantify the absolute abundance of each unique TCRbeta CDR3 rearrangement, sequence reads were collapsed and filtered. Productive Simpson clonality was computed per sample as the square root of Simpson's diversity index over productive rearrangements. The clones in this table, taken by TCRdb from immuneACCESS, are in-frame only. Not every clone is retained; where verified, under half of the shortfall comes from an unresolved V gene, and the cause of the rest is unknown. The D gene and trimming were derived from the DNA, and the V and J assignments and clone size from that table. Counted in this sample were 200,000 to 250,000 clones; more than 75% of them appeared once. Roughly 4.2% of the sample comes from the top ten.

The CDR3 runs 16 residues from the cysteine to the phenylalanine. The sequence is cut down to CDR3 DNA, 48 bases in frame from base 1. V loses 5 bases, J loses 2 bases, and the germline ends lie 18 bases apart. CDR1 SEHNR and CDR2 FQNEAQ were looked up in the germline V gene (reference sequence). The collaborating institutions used their own protocols to collect whole blood in K2EDTA tubes. Collaborator samples were shipped for TCRbeta analysis as frozen whole blood, isolated PBMCs, or DNA extracted from either sample type. As for this clone: Which antigen it targets is not known. No much larger clone exists at a distance of one base, and base qualities are not known.

The sequence came from a man in his fifties with acute or convalescent COVID-19. Sequencing input: peripheral blood. This chain is built from TRBV7-9 and TRBJ1-1; matching of 5 bases hints at TRBD1 as the D gene. The CDR3 protein: CASSPGPGTRNTEAFF. The sequenced DNA: TGTGCCAGCAGCCCCGGGCCGGGGACTAGAAACACTGAAGCTTTCTTT.